The 18 T cell receptor beta chains below come from one sample, sequenced in a study of T cell changes during pregnancy in multiple sclerosis. The table came from immunoSEQ multiplex PCR; TCRdb's copy has only in-frame clones and leaves some out. The sample has around 70,000 clones, 91% seen once. Sequenced here: peripheral blood, sampled in the second trimester of pregnancy. The source of these receptors is a female donor with multiple sclerosis, enrolled in a pregnancy study.

This clone has a handful of counts. The V call is TRBV11-2, the J call TRBJ2-7; 7 bases are shared with TRBD1. Germline CDR1 reads SGHAT; CDR2 reads FQNNGV. Trimming removed 5 bases from V and 11 bases from J; junction bases left unmatched: 9. This CDR3 is 12 amino acids long. CDR3 in amino acids: CASSLFEGAEYF. The CDR3 bases are TGTGCCAGCAGCCTGTTCGAGGGGGCGGAGTACTTC.

The chain joins TRBV7-6 to TRBJ1-4; TRBD1 matches at 8 bases. Trimming took 3 bases from V and 8 from J; bases not matched to a gene: 5. The CDR3 extends over 14 amino acids. CDR1 and CDR2 (germline): SGHVS, FNYEAQ. CDR3 nucleotide sequence: TGTGCCAGCAGCTTGGGGACAGGAGCCGAAAAACTGTTTTTT. Translated, it gives CASSLGTGAEKLFF.

This chain links TRBV7-2 with TRBJ2-5; D not certain. The CDR3 extends over 14 amino acids. V was cut by 1 base and J by 1 base, with 7 bases left in between. The germline V gene has CDR1 SGHTA and CDR2 FQGNSA. The CDR3 sequence is CASSLVSSQETQYF. The CDR3 DNA is TGTGCCAGCAGCTTAGTTAGTAGCCAAGAGACCCAGTACTTC. Using reference TRBV7-2 and TRBJ2-5 for the parts outside the CDR3, the full variable domain is GAGVSQSPSNKVTEKGKDVELRCDPISGHTALYWYRQSLGQGLEFLIYFQGNSAPDKSGLPSDRFSAERTGGSVSTLTIQRTQQEDSAVYLCASSLVSSQETQYFGPGTRLLVL.

The chain employs TRBV2 and TRBJ1-5; 8 positions match TRBD1. V lost 5 bases to trimming and J lost 4 bases; unmatched junction nucleotides: 10. The CDR3 sequence is 16 residues long. Germline-derived CDR1 and CDR2 are SNHLY and FYNNEI. Here the CDR3 reads CASSLTGTGLNQPQHF. In DNA form, the CDR3 reads TGTGCCAGCAGTTTGACCGGGACAGGATTGAATCAGCCCCAGCATTTT. The full variable domain, with the rest looked up from reference TRBV2 and TRBJ1-5, is EPEVTQTPSHQVTQMGQEVILRCVPISNHLYFYWYRQILGQKVEFLVSFYNNEISEKSEIFDDQFSVERPDGSNFTLKIRSTKLEDSAMYFCASSLTGTGLNQPQHFGDGTRLSIL.

This clone was counted a single time. The chain is built from TRBV7-2 and TRBJ2-5; D not resolved. The CDR3 is made up of 13 amino acids. V shed 2 bases and J shed 1 base, with 5 bases lying between them. Germline values: CDR1 SGHTA, CDR2 FQGNSA. The CDR3 DNA sequence: TGTGCCAGCAGCTTACCCCTCCAAGAGACCCAGTACTTC. As protein: CASSLPLQETQYF.

The V and J genes are TRBV5-1 and TRBJ1-2; 12 nucleotides agree with TRBD1. V trimming: 4 bases; J trimming: 3 bases; junction bases outside the gene matches: 13. The CDR3 sequence is 18 residues long. Germline loops: CDR1 SGHRS, CDR2 YFSETQ. This CDR3 reads CASSILPGQGATDYGYTF. The CDR3 DNA reads as TGCGCCAGCAGCATTCTTCCGGGACAGGGGGCTACGGACTATGGCTACACCTTC.

The gene calls are TRBV30 and TRBJ2-2; 7 nucleotides match TRBD1. J gave up 1 base and V 0 bases, and 8 bases lay outside the gene matches. Germline values: CDR1 GTSNPN, CDR2 SVGIG (reference sequence). CDR3 length: 17 amino acids. CDR3 sequence reads: CAWSVRPTGRNTGELFF. The CDR3, as DNA: TGTGCCTGGAGTGTACGTCCGACAGGGAGGAACACCGGGGAGCTGTTTTTT.

This chain joins TRBV13 and TRBJ2-1; 9 nucleotides match TRBD1. Losses at the gene ends were 4 bases for V and 6 bases for J; bases not matched to a gene: 4. Looked up from germline, CDR1 is PRHDT and CDR2 is FYEKMQ (reference sequence). The CDR3 spans 14 residues. DNA of the CDR3: TGTGCCAGCAGCTGGGGACAGGGACCCAATGAGCAGTTCTTC. It encodes CASSWGQGPNEQFF. The whole variable domain, remainder taken from reference TRBV13 and TRBJ2-1, is AAGVIQSPRHLIKEKRETATLKCYPIPRHDTVYWYQQGPGQDPQFLISFYEKMQSDKGSIPDRFSAQQFSDYHSELNMSSLELGDSALYFCASSWGQGPNEQFFGPGTRLTVL.

The rearrangement uses TRBV10-3 and TRBJ2-3; D perhaps matches TRBD1 (6 bases). Between the trimmed V and J ends, which lost 1 base and 2 bases, there was a span of 10 bases. The CDR3 runs to 15 residues. Looked up from germline, CDR1 is ENHRY and CDR2 is SYGVKD. DNA for the CDR3: TGTGCCATCAGTGAGTTTGGGACATCCACAGATACGCAGTATTTT. It encodes CAISEFGTSTDTQYF.

The CDR3 bases are TGTGCCAGCAGTGAGTGGGGGGGCCGCAATGAGCAGTTCTTC. Translating gives CASSEWGGRNEQFF. The V call is TRBV6-4, the J call TRBJ2-1; TRBD2 is a possible D gene (7 bases). The CDR3 covers 14 residues. CDR1 MRHNA and CDR2 SNTAGT come from the germline V gene. The V end lost 3 bases, the J end lost 6 bases, and 12 bases lay between the germline ends.

V is TRBV5-1 and J is TRBJ2-3, with D perhaps matching TRBD1 (6 bases). The CDR3 extends over 17 amino acids. Deletions cut 3 bases from V and 0 bases from J, with 17 bases between. CDR1 SGHRS and CDR2 YFSETQ come from the germline V gene. CDR3 in DNA: TGCGCCAGCAGCTGGCTCCCAGGGGCATCTAGCACAGATACGCAGTATTTT. The encoded protein is CASSWLPGASSTDTQYF. Together with reference TRBV5-1 and TRBJ2-3, the CDR3 gives the full variable domain: KAGVTQTPRYLIKTRGQQVTLSCSPISGHRSVSWYQQTPGQGLQFLFEYFSETQRNKGNFPGRFSGRQFSNSRSEMNVSTLELGDSALYLCASSWLPGASSTDTQYFGPGTRLTVL.

This clone has only one observation. The rearrangement links TRBV25-1 to TRBJ1-4; D might be TRBD1 (6 bases). Germline V CDR1 and CDR2: MGHDK, SYGVNS. This CDR3 is built from 17 residues. V lost 7 bases, J lost 7 bases, and 25 bases lay in between. The CDR3, as DNA: TGTGCCAGCATGGGGGCGATTGGGTTTACAGGATTTGAAAAACTGTTTTTT. Its translation is CASMGAIGFTGFEKLFF.

The J gene is TRBJ2-7, the V gene TRBV23-1, with a possible D match to TRBD1 (5 bases). TRBV23-1 counts as an open reading frame of uncertain function. CDR3 length equals 17 residues. V lost 3 bases and J 3 bases, leaving 21 bases between the germline ends. In DNA, the CDR3 is TGCGCCAGCAGTCAGCCCCCCCGACAGAGGTACTACTACGAGCAGTACTTC. Its translation is CASSQPPRQRYYYEQYF.

In this sample, this clone turned up a few times. The V call is TRBV7-6, the J call TRBJ1-6; tentative D call: TRBD1 (6 bases). V was trimmed by 0 bases and J by 5 bases, leaving 11 bases between them. Germline lookup yields CDR1 SGHVS and CDR2 FNYEAQ. The CDR3 spans 16 residues. The CDR3 protein is CASSLAGTSDNSPLHF. CDR3 bases: TGTGCCAGCAGCTTAGCCGGGACAAGCGATAATTCACCCCTCCACTTT.

The chain employs TRBV7-9 and TRBJ1-2; D gene uncertain. Trimming removed 3 bases from V and 5 bases from J, with 13 bases in between. This CDR3 has 14 amino acids. Germline CDR1 is SEHNR and CDR2 is FQNEAQ (reference sequence). CDR3 residues: CASSFIQSFYGYTF. The CDR3 DNA reads as TGTGCCAGCAGCTTCATCCAATCATTTTATGGCTACACCTTC.

Only one count was recorded for this clone. V and J are TRBV29-1 and TRBJ1-2; D call uncertain. This CDR3 is 14 amino acids long. Germline CDR1 reads SQVTM; CDR2 reads ANQGSEA. Trimming shortened V by 7 bases and J by 0 bases, and 15 bases separated the two germline ends. The CDR3 sequence: CSADGGPPNYGYTF. CDR3 nucleotide sequence: TGCAGCGCGGACGGAGGGCCCCCTAACTATGGCTACACCTTC.

The genes are TRBV11-1 and TRBJ1-1, with D hard to call. Germline V gene lookup returns CDR1 SGHAT and CDR2 FQDESV (reference sequence). The CDR3 is 13 residues long. V lost 2 bases and J lost 7, with 11 bases in between. The CDR3 spells CASSLTRRDEAFF. As DNA, the CDR3 is TGTGCCAGCAGCTTAACCCGCCGGGATGAAGCTTTCTTT.

This chain connects TRBV9 to TRBJ2-2; a possible D gene is TRBD2 (5 bases). The CDR3 is 17 residues long. V was pared by 7 bases and J by 6 bases, with 25 bases between. CDR1 and CDR2 from the germline V gene are SGDLS and YYNGEE. This chain's CDR3 is CASSVTRSREPAGELFF. CDR3 nucleotide sequence: TGTGCCAGCTCGGTGACCCGTTCGAGGGAACCAGCCGGGGAGCTGTTTTTT. The complete variable domain, with remaining parts taken from reference TRBV9 and TRBJ2-2, reads DSGVTQTPKHLITATGQRVTLRCSPRSGDLSVYWYQQSLDQGLQFLIQYYNGEERAKGNILERFSAQQFPDLHSELNLSSLELGDSALYFCASSVTRSREPAGELFFGEGSRLTVL.